This T cell receptor beta chain was profiled in a study of blood T cell repertoires in COVID-19. The method was immunoSEQ multiplex PCR; TCRdb's version includes in-frame clones alone and lacks a portion of them. The profile shows some 33,000 clones, roughly nine tenths of them singletons. The CDR3 is 12 residues long. Trimming shortened V by 0 bases and J by 4 bases, and 4 bases separated the two germline ends. Germline loops: CDR1 SGHRS, CDR2 YFSETQ. The chain links TRBV5-1 to TRBJ2-5; no reliable D call. Sequenced sample: peripheral blood. The clonotype was recovered from a human donor in a cohort sampled during active COVID-19. The CDR3 loop is CASSLAGETQYF. In DNA form, the CDR3 reads TGCGCCAGCAGCTTGGCGGGAGAGACCCAGTACTTC.